Presented here are 12 T cell receptor beta chains from one specimen sequenced in a study of regulatory T cells in long-lasting Graves disease. Sequencing libraries for TCR beta were prepared with iRepertoire HTBI primers and Arm-PCR of CDR3 regions. MiXCR was run by TCRdb on the multiplex PCR reads, yielding one entry per CDR3 protein. The sample includes a few hundred thousand distinct CDR3 sequences, 20% to 25% of them seen just once. Time point reported: persistent/refractory GD, antithyroid drugs over 5 years with positive TRAb. After RNA was extracted from PBMCs, the TCR library was made from it. Sequenced here: peripheral blood mononuclear cells (PBMCs), sampled when the disease was refractory, from a patient treated with antithyroid drugs. These receptors came from a woman between 35 and 50 years old with Graves disease.

The sample holds one count of this clonotype. This chain joins TRBV5-1 and TRBJ1-1; 8 bases are shared with TRBD1. CDR1 is SGHRS, CDR2 YFSETQ, per germline. J was trimmed by 5 bases and V by 0 bases; bases with no gene match: 6. The CDR3 consists of 15 residues. In nucleotides, the CDR3 is TGCGCCAGCAGCTTGGGGACAGGGCGTGGGACTGAAGCTTTCTTT. Its translation is CASSLGTGRGTEAFF.

As concerns this clonotype: A clone one base away is much larger, so this may be a read error. As DNA, the CDR3 is TGTGCCAGCAGTTCCGCCGGGACACATAGCACCGGGGAGCTGTTTTTT. Its translation is CASSSAGTHSTGELFF. The V and J genes are TRBV28 and TRBJ2-2; a possible D gene is TRBD1 (6 bases). Germline V gene data show CDR1 as MDHEN and CDR2 as SYDVKM. V lost 4 bases and J 4 bases, leaving 16 bases between the germline ends. This CDR3 is built from 16 residues.

This clonotype was found many times. The chain employs TRBV10-1 and TRBJ2-6; perhaps D is TRBD1 or TRBD2 (5 bases each). The V and J ends lost 2 bases and 0 bases respectively, with 5 bases between them. This CDR3 has 15 residues. The V gene's germline CDR1 is WNHNN and CDR2 SYGVQD (reference sequence). This CDR3 reads CASSEGGSGANVLTF. DNA of the CDR3: TGCGCCAGCAGTGAGGGGGGCTCTGGGGCCAACGTCCTGACTTTC.

In this sample, this clonotype turned up a few times. The chain is built from TRBV10-3 and TRBJ2-1, with 11 bases matching TRBD2. The junction had 4 bases not matched to a gene; V was cut back by 0 bases and J by 9 bases. This CDR3 has 15 amino acids. From germline, CDR1 is ENHRY and CDR2 SYGVKD. The CDR3 reads CAISESLAGVSEQFF. DNA for the CDR3: TGTGCCATCAGTGAGTCACTAGCGGGAGTCAGTGAGCAGTTCTTC.

This clonotype was picked up many times. The rearrangement uses TRBV28 and TRBJ1-1; D is possibly TRBD1 (5 bases). Germline V gives CDR1 MDHEN, CDR2 SYDVKM. V lost 5 bases and J lost 0, with 16 bases in between. The CDR3 length is 16 residues. This chain's CDR3 is CASSPRGAEVNTEAFF. The CDR3 nucleotides are TGTGCCAGCAGTCCCCGGGGCGCTGAGGTGAACACTGAAGCTTTCTTT.

J is TRBJ2-6 and V is TRBV24-1; perhaps TRBD1 as D (6 bases). The V gene's germline CDR1 is KGHDR and CDR2 SFDVKD. Deletions cut 3 bases from V and 1 base from J, with 12 bases between. The CDR3 spans 17 residues. DNA of the CDR3: TGTGCCACCAGTGATCCGGGACAAATTTCTGGGGCCAACGTCCTGACTTTC. Translated: CATSDPGQISGANVLTF.

This clonotype was seen only a few times. The chain uses TRBV4-1 and TRBJ2-7; TRBD2 matches 9 bases. Trimming took 0 bases from V and 4 from J; bases not matched to a gene: 4. The CDR3 extends over 15 amino acids. In germline, CDR1 is MGHRA, CDR2 YSYEKL. The CDR3, as DNA: TGCGCCAGCAGCCAAGACAGCGGGAGGATATACGAGCAGTACTTC. Amino acids: CASSQDSGRIYEQYF.

This clonotype has only a few counts. V gene TRBV5-1 combines with J gene TRBJ1-6; a weak D match, TRBD1 (6 bases). V lost 1 base, J lost 10 bases, and 15 bases lay in between. The CDR3 loop spans 15 amino acids. Germline V gene lookup returns CDR1 SGHRS and CDR2 YFSETQ. The DNA of the CDR3 is TGCGCCAGCAGCTTGAGCCCAGGGGAAGGGTCACCCCTCCACTTT. As protein: CASSLSPGEGSPLHF.

This clonotype was counted many times. The chain is built from TRBV25-1 and TRBJ1-2, with D hard to call. The CDR3 loop spans 14 amino acids. Germline CDR1 reads MGHDK; CDR2 reads SYGVNS. Trimming cost V 1 base and J 7 bases, with 13 bases left between them. This chain's CDR3 is CASSEFHQFSGYTF. CDR3 nucleotide sequence: TGTGCCAGCAGTGAATTCCACCAGTTCAGTGGCTACACCTTC.

To note about this clonotype: A much larger clonotype is one base distant, so this may be a read error. The gene calls are TRBV5-5 and TRBJ2-7; TRBD1 might be the D (6 bases). CDR1 is SGHKS and CDR2 is YYEKEE in the germline V gene (reference sequence). V was pared by 7 bases and J by 1 base, with 18 bases between. The CDR3 loop spans 15 amino acids. The chain's CDR3 is CASGEITGSSYEQYF. The CDR3 DNA reads as TGTGCCAGCGGCGAAATAACAGGGTCTTCCTACGAGCAGTACTTC. Together with reference TRBV5-5 and TRBJ2-7, the CDR3 gives the full variable domain: DAGVTQSPTHLIKTRGQQVTLRCSPISGHKSVSWYQQVLGQGPQFIFQYYEKEERGRGNFPDRFSARQFPNYSSELNVNALLLGDSALYLCASGEITGSSYEQYFGPGTRLTVT.

The chain employs TRBV5-6 and TRBJ2-5; 7 nucleotides match TRBD2. CDR3 length: 14 amino acids. J lost 5 bases, V lost 3 bases, and 7 bases had no gene match. Germline values: CDR1 SGHDT, CDR2 YYEEEE. The CDR3 nucleotides read TGTGCCAGCAGCTCGGCTAGCGGATGGGAGACCCAGTACTTC. The encoded protein is CASSSASGWETQYF.

The chain joins TRBV6-1 to TRBJ2-5; 7 bases are a match to TRBD2. Germline V lookup: CDR1 MNHNS, CDR2 SASEGT. The CDR3 length is 14 residues. The J segment lost 5 bases and the V segment lost 6 bases, leaving 9 bases of the junction unmatched. CDR3 in amino acids: CASSAGAGTETQYF. The CDR3 bases are TGTGCCAGCAGCGCGGGAGCTGGAACGGAGACCCAGTACTTC.